One sample yielded the 8 T cell receptor beta chains listed below, sequenced in a study of T cell changes during pregnancy in multiple sclerosis (dated by TCRdb to about 2019). The library was prepared using the immunoSEQ multiplex PCR assay. The table comes from immuneACCESS by way of TCRdb, which keeps in-frame sequences with V and J called. Part of the clones is missing from these tables; in studies checked, under half for an unresolved V gene and the rest for unknown reasons. The sample records some 96,000 clones, around 93% of which are singletons. The top ten clones comprise less than 2% of the sample. Here the sequenced sample was peripheral blood, taken after pregnancy. The receptor source for this set is a female donor with multiple sclerosis, enrolled in a pregnancy study.

V and J are TRBV15 and TRBJ2-7; TRBD2 matches at 8 bases. Germline V gene lookup returns CDR1 LNHNV and CDR2 YYDKDF (reference sequence). The trim removed 4 bases at V and 4 bases at J, leaving 6 bases unmatched. This CDR3 contains 14 residues. CDR3 in DNA: TGTGCCACCAGCACACTAGCGGACCGATACGAGCAGTACTTC. This translates into CATSTLADRYEQYF.

The chain uses TRBV6-5 and TRBJ2-7, with D maybe TRBD2 (6 bases). The ends were cut back, 1 base at V and 6 bases at J, with 7 bases in the middle. The CDR3 is 12 residues long. Germline CDR1 reads MNHEY; CDR2 reads SVGAGI. The chain's CDR3 is CASSYFGGEQYF. DNA of the CDR3: TGTGCCAGCAGTTACTTCGGGGGCGAGCAGTACTTC.

This sequence joins TRBV7-2 and TRBJ1-1; D gene uncertain. Germline V gene lookup returns CDR1 SGHTA and CDR2 FQGNSA. The CDR3 is 12 amino acids. The V and J ends lost 3 bases and 9 bases respectively, with 11 bases between them. In DNA, the CDR3 is TGTGCCAGCAGCTTGACGGACGGGAAAGCTTTCTTT. Protein product: CASSLTDGKAFF.

The chain joins TRBV7-2 to TRBJ1-2; 9 nucleotides line up with TRBD1. J was trimmed by 7 bases and V by 1 base; bases with no gene match: 7. The germline V gene encodes CDR1 SGHTA and CDR2 FQGNSA. CDR3 length equals 15 residues. The CDR3 DNA reads TGTGCCAGCAGCTTAGGCGGGACAGGGTCTCTTGGCTACACCTTC. As protein: CASSLGGTGSLGYTF. The full variable domain, in which reference TRBV7-2 and TRBJ1-2 provide the parts outside the CDR3, is GAGVSQSPSNKVTEKGKDVELRCDPISGHTALYWYRQSLGQGLEFLIYFQGNSAPDKSGLPSDRFSAERTGGSVSTLTIQRTQQEDSAVYLCASSLGGTGSLGYTFGSGTRLTVV.

This clone was observed a single time. The chain is built from TRBV5-5 and TRBJ1-3; no definite D call. Looked up from germline, CDR1 is SGHKS and CDR2 is YYEKEE (reference sequence). The CDR3 spans 15 residues. V lost 2 bases to trimming and J lost 0 bases, with 9 bases between them. For the CDR3, the DNA is TGTGCCAGCAGCTTTTTGCAAGCCTCTGGAAACACCATATATTTT. Its protein product is CASSFLQASGNTIYF. The whole variable domain, filled in from reference TRBV5-5 and TRBJ1-3, reads DAGVTQSPTHLIKTRGQQVTLRCSPISGHKSVSWYQQVLGQGPQFIFQYYEKEERGRGNFPDRFSARQFPNYSSELNVNALLLGDSALYLCASSFLQASGNTIYFGEGSWLTVV.

V is TRBV6-1 and J is TRBJ1-1; D perhaps matches TRBD1 (5 bases). CDR3 size: 15 residues. Trimming removed 7 bases from V and 2 bases from J, with 17 bases in between. Germline V lookup: CDR1 MNHNS, CDR2 SASEGT. CDR3 nucleotide sequence: TGTGCCAGCACCAGATTACAGACAGCCAACACTGAAGCTTTCTTT. Amino acid sequence: CASTRLQTANTEAFF.

This clone was observed once. This chain connects TRBV5-1 to TRBJ2-7, with 12 bases aligning to TRBD2. J lost 5 bases, V lost 4 bases, and 7 bases had no gene match. This CDR3 is 15 amino acids long. Germline assignment: CDR1 SGHRS and CDR2 YFSETQ. The CDR3: CASSPGLAGSNEQYF. The CDR3, as DNA: TGCGCCAGCAGCCCAGGACTAGCGGGATCGAACGAGCAGTACTTC.

The gene calls are TRBV19 and TRBJ2-1; D is perhaps TRBD1 (5 bases). The germline V and J ends were trimmed by 6 bases and 7 bases, with 19 bases remaining between them. The germline CDR1 and CDR2 sequences are LNHDA and SQIVND (reference sequence). The CDR3 length is 15 residues. Written as DNA, the CDR3 is TGTGCCAGTAGCCGACCGGTGTGGGGCATAAATGAGCAGTTCTTC. Its translation is CASSRPVWGINEQFF.